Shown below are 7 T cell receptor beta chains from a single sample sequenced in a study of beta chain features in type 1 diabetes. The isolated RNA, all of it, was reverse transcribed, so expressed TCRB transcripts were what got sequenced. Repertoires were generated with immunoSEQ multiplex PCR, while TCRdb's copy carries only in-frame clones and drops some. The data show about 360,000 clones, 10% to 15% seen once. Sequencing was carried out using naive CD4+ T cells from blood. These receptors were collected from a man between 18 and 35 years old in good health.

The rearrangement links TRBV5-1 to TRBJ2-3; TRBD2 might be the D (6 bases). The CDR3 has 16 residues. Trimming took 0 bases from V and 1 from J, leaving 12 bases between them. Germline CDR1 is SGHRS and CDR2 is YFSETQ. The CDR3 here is CASSLAASVRTDTQYF. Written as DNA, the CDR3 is TGCGCCAGCAGCTTGGCTGCTAGCGTTCGCACAGATACGCAGTATTTT.

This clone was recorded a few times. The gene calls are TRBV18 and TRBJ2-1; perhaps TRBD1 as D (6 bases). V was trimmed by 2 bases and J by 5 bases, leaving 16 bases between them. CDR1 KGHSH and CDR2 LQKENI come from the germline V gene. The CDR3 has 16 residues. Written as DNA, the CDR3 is TGTGCCAGCTCACCAAATTCAGGGGCCTACGACAATGAGCAGTTCTTC. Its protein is CASSPNSGAYDNEQFF. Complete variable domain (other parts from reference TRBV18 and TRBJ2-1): NAGVMQNPRHLVRRRGQEARLRCSPMKGHSHVYWYRQLPEEGLKFMVYLQKENIIDESGMPKERFSAEFPKEGPSILRIQQVVRGDSAAYFCASSPNSGAYDNEQFFGPGTRLTVL.

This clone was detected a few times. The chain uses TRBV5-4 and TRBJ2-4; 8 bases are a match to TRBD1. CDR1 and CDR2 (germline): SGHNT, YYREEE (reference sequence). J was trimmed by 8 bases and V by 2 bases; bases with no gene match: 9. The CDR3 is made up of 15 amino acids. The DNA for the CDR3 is TGTGCCAGCAGCTTACGGACAGGGACGCTAGACATTCAGTACTTC. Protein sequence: CASSLRTGTLDIQYF.

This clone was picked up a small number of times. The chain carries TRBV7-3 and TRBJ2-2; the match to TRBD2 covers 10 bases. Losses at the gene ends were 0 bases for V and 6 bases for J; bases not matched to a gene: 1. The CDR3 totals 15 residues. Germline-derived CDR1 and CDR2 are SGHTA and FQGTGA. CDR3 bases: TGTGCCAGCAGCTTAACAAGCGGGAGGGCCGGGGAGCTGTTTTTT. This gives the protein CASSLTSGRAGELFF.

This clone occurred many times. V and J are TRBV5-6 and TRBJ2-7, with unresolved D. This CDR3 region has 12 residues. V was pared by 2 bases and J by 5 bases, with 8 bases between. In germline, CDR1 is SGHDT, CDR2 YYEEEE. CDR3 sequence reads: CASSLSGHEQYF. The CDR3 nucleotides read TGTGCCAGCAGCTTATCTGGCCACGAGCAGTACTTC.

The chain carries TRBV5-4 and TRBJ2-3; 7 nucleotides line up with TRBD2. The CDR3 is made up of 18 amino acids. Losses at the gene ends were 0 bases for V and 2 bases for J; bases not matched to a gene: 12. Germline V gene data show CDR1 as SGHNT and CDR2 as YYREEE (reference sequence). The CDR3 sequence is CASSLEEVGRRVTDTQYF. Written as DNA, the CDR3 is TGTGCCAGCAGCTTGGAGGAGGTCGGGAGGAGGGTCACAGATACGCAGTATTTT.

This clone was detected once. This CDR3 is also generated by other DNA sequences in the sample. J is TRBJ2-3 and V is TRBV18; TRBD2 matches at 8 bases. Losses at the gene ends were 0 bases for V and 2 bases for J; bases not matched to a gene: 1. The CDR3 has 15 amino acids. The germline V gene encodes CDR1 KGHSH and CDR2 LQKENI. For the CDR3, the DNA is TGTGCCAGCTCACCACCAGGACTAGCCACAGATACGCAGTATTTT. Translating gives CASSPPGLATDTQYF.